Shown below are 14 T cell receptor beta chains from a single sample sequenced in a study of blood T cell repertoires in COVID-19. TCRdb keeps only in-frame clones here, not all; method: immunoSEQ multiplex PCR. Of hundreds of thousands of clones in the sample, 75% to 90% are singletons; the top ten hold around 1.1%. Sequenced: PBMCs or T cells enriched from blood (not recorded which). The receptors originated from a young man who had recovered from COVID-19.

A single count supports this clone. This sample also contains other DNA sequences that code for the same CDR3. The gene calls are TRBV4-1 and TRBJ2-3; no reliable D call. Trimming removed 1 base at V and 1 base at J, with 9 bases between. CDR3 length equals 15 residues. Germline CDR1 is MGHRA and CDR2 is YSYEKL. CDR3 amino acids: CASSQGGRGTDTQYF. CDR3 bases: TGCGCCAGCAGCCAAGGAGGCAGAGGCACAGATACGCAGTATTTT.

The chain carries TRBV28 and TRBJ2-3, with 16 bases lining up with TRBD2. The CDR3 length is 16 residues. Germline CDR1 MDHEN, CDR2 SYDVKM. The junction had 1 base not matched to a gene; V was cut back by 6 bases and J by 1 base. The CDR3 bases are TGTGCCAGCAGCGGGACTAGCGGGAGGGGCACAGATACGCAGTATTTT. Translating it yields CASSGTSGRGTDTQYF.

The CDR3 here is CASSILAGGYNEQFF. The DNA for the CDR3 is TGTGCCAGCTCAATCCTTGCGGGAGGGTACAATGAGCAGTTCTTC. The chain is built from TRBV18 and TRBJ2-1; 9 bases map to TRBD2. With 5 bases clipped from V and 4 bases from J, the junction kept 6 bases outside the gene matches. Germline assignment: CDR1 KGHSH and CDR2 LQKENI. CDR3 size: 15 residues.

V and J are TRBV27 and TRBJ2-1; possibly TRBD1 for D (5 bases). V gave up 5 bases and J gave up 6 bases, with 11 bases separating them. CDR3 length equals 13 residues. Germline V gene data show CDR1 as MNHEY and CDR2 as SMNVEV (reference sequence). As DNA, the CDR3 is TGTGCCAGCAGTCCCCAGGGTCCCAATGAGCAGTTCTTC. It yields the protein CASSPQGPNEQFF.

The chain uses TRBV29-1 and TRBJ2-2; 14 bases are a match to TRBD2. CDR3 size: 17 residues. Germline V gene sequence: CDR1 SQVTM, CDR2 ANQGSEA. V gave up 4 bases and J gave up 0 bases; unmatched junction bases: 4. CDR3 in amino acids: CSVGTSGRTANTGELFF. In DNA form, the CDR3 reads TGCAGCGTTGGGACTAGCGGGAGGACAGCGAACACCGGGGAGCTGTTTTTT.

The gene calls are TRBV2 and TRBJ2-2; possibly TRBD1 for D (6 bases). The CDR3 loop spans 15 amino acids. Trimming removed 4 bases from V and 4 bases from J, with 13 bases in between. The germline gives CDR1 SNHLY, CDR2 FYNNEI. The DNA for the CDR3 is TGTGCCAGCAGTGTGGGTCAGGGGCTCACCGGGGAGCTGTTTTTT. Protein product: CASSVGQGLTGELFF.

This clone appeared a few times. CDR3 in DNA: TGCGCCAGCAGTTCAACTCCTAACTATGGCTACACCTTC. This gives the protein CASSSTPNYGYTF. The chain joins TRBV10-1 to TRBJ1-2; D ambiguous. The germline gives CDR1 WNHNN, CDR2 SYGVQD (reference sequence). Trimming removed 5 bases from V and 0 bases from J, with 7 bases in between. The CDR3 spans 13 residues.

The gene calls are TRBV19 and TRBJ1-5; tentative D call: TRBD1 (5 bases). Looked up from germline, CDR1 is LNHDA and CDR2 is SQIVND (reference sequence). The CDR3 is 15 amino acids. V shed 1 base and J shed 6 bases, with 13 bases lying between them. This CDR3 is CASSIGSGFSQPQHF. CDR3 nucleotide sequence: TGTGCCAGTAGTATAGGTTCAGGGTTCAGTCAGCCCCAGCATTTT.

CDR3 loop: CASSLSWAQYNEQFF. The CDR3 DNA is TGTGCCAGCAGTCTCTCCTGGGCCCAGTACAATGAGCAGTTCTTC. V is TRBV27 and J is TRBJ2-1; D call uncertain. Looked up from germline, CDR1 is MNHEY and CDR2 is SMNVEV (reference sequence). This CDR3 contains 15 residues. The V and J ends lost 5 bases and 4 bases respectively, with 15 bases between them.

CDR3 in amino acids: CAWSPGLNYGYTF. Here the CDR3 DNA reads TGTGCCTGGAGTCCGGGACTGAACTATGGCTACACCTTC. This chain uses TRBV30 with TRBJ1-2; D perhaps matches TRBD1 (5 bases). Germline CDR1 and CDR2: GTSNPN and SVGIG (reference sequence). V was pared by 2 bases and J by 2 bases, with 9 bases between. This CDR3 has 13 residues. The full variable domain, completed using reference TRBV30 and TRBJ1-2, is SQTIHQWPATLVQPVGSPLSLECTVEGTSNPNLYWYRQAAGRGLQLLFYSVGIGQISSEVPQNLSASRPQDRQFILSSKKLLLSDSGFYLCAWSPGLNYGYTFGSGTRLTVV.

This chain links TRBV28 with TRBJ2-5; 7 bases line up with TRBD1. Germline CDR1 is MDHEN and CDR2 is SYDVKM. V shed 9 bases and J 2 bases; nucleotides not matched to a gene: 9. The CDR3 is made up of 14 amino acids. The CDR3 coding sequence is TGTGCCAGTGGAGAATCGGGACAGCAAGAGACCCAGTACTTC. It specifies CASGESGQQETQYF.

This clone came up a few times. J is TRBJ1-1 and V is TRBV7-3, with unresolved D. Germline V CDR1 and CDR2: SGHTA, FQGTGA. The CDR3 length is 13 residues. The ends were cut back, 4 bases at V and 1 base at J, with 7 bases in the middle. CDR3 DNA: TGTGCCAGCAGCTCCCGACAGAACACTGAAGCTTTCTTT. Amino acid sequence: CASSSRQNTEAFF. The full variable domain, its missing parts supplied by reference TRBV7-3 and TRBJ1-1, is GAGVSQTPSNKVTEKGKYVELRCDPISGHTALYWYRQSLGQGPEFLIYFQGTGAADDSGLPNDRFFAVRPEGSVSTLKIQRTERGDSAVYLCASSSRQNTEAFFGQGTRLTVV.

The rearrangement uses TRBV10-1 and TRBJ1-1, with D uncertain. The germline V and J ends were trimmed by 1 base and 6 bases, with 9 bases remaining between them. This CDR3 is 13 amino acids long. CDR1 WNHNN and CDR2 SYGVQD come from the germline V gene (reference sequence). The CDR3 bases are TGCGCCAGCAGTGAGTTTGGTGGCTCTGAAGCTTTCTTT. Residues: CASSEFGGSEAFF.

In DNA form, the CDR3 reads TGTGCCAGCAGCTTCGGGGGGAGTACGCAGTATTTT. Translation: CASSFGGSTQYF. The chain couples TRBV7-9 to TRBJ2-3; 7 bases are a match to TRBD2. CDR1 is SEHNR, CDR2 FQNEAQ, per germline (reference sequence). The CDR3 sequence is 12 residues long. Germline trimming cut 3 bases from V and 8 bases from J; bases unmatched to any gene: 2.